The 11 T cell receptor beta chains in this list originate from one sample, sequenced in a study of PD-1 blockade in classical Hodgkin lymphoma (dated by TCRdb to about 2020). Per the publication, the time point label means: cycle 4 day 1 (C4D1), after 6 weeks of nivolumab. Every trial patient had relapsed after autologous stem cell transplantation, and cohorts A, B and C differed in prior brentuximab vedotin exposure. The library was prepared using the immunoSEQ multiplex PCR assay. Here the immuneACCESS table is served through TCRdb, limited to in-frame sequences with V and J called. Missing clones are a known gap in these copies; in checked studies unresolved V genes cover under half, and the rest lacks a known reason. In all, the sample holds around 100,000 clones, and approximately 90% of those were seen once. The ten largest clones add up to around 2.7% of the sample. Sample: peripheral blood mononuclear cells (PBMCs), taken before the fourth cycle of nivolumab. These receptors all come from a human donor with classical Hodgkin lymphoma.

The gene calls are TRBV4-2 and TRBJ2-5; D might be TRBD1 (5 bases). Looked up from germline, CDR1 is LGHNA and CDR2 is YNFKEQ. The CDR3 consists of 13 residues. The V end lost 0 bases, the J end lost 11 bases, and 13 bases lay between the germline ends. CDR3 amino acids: CASSQDQSRQQYF. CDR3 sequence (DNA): TGTGCCAGCAGCCAAGATCAATCGAGACAGCAGTACTTC.

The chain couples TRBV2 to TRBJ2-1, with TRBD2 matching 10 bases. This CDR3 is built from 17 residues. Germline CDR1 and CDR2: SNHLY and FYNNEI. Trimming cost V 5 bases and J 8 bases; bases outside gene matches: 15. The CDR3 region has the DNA TGTGCCAGCAGTCTATACCCTAGCGGGGGACCTGGGGATGAGCAGTTCTTC. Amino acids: CASSLYPSGGPGDEQFF.

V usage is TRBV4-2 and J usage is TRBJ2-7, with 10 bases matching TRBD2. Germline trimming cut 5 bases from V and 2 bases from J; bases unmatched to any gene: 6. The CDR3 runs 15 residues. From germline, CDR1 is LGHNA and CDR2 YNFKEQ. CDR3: CASSSSSGGAYEQYF. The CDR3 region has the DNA TGTGCCAGCAGCTCCTCTAGCGGGGGCGCCTACGAGCAGTACTTC.

The CDR3 DNA is TGTGCCAGTAGTCTGGGGACAGGGGGAAACTACGAGCAGTACTTC. This codes for CASSLGTGGNYEQYF. The chain is built from TRBV19 and TRBJ2-7; 11 nucleotides match TRBD1. There are 15 residues in the CDR3. V shed 5 bases, J shed 3 bases, and the junction held 6 bases outside the gene matches. Germline V gene data show CDR1 as LNHDA and CDR2 as SQIVND (reference sequence). The complete variable domain, with remaining parts taken from reference TRBV19 and TRBJ2-7, reads DGGITQSPKYLFRKEGQNVTLSCEQNLNHDAMYWYRQDPGQGLRLIYYSQIVNDFQKGDIAEGYSVSREKKESFPLTVTSAQKNPTAFYLCASSLGTGGNYEQYFGPGTRLTVT.

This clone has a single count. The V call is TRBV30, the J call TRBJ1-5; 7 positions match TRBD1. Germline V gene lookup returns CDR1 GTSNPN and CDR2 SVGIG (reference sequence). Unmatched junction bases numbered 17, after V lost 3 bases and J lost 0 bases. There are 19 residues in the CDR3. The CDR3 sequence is CAWSTRPGQTISSNQPQHF. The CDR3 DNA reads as TGTGCCTGGAGCACAAGACCGGGACAGACAATTTCTAGCAATCAGCCCCAGCATTTT. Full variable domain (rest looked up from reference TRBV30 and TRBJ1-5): SQTIHQWPATLVQPVGSPLSLECTVEGTSNPNLYWYRQAAGRGLQLLFYSVGIGQISSEVPQNLSASRPQDRQFILSSKKLLLSDSGFYLCAWSTRPGQTISSNQPQHFGDGTRLSIL.

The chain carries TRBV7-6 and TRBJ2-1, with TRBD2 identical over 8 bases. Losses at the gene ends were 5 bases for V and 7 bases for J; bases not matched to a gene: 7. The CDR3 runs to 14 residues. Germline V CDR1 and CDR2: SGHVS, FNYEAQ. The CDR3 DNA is TGTGCCAGCAGCCCAGCGGGAGAGGTTAATGAGCAGTTCTTC. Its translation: CASSPAGEVNEQFF.

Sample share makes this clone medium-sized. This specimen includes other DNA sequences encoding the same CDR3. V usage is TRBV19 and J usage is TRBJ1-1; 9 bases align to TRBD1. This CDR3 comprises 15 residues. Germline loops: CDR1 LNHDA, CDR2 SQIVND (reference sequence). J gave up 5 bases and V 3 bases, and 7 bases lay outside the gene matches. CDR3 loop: CASSMGTGWGTEAFF. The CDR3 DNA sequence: TGTGCCAGTAGTATGGGGACAGGGTGGGGGACTGAAGCTTTCTTT.

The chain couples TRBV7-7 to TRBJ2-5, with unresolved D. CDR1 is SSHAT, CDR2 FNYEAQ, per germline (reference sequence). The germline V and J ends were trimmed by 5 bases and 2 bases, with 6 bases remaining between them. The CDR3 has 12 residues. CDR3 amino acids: CASSRLQETQYF. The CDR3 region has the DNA TGTGCCAGCAGCCGATTACAAGAGACCCAGTACTTC. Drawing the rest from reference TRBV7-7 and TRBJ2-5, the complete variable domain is GAGVSQSPRYKVTKRGQDVTLRCDPISSHATLYWYQQALGQGPEFLTYFNYEAQPDKSGLPSDRFSAERPEGSISTLTIQRTEQRDSAMYRCASSRLQETQYFGPGTRLLVL.

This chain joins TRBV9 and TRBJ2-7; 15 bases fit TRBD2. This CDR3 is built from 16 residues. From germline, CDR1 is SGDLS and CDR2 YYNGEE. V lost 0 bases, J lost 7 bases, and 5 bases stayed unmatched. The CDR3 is CASSVEIGTSGGEQYF. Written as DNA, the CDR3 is TGTGCCAGCAGCGTAGAAATAGGGACTAGCGGGGGGGAGCAGTACTTC.

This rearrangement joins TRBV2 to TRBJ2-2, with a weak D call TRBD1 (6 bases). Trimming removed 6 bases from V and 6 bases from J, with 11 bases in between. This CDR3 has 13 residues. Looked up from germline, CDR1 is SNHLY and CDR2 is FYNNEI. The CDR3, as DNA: TGTGCCAGCAGCGTTACAGGGCCCGGGGAGCTGTTTTTT. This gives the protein CASSVTGPGELFF. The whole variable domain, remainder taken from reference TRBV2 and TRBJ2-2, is EPEVTQTPSHQVTQMGQEVILRCVPISNHLYFYWYRQILGQKVEFLVSFYNNEISEKSEIFDDQFSVERPDGSNFTLKIRSTKLEDSAMYFCASSVTGPGELFFGEGSRLTVL.

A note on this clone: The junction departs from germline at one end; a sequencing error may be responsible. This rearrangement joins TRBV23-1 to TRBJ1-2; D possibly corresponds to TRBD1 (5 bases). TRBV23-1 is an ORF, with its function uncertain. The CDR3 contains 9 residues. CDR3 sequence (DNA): TGCGCCAGCATTCAGGGACCGCCCTTC. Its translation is CASIQGPPF.